Sequencing of this TCR beta chain was carried out in a study of blood T cell repertoires in COVID-19. Assignment of participants to cohorts was predicated upon participant-reported clinical history. CDR3 length: 15 amino acids. Germline V lookup: CDR1 SGHRS, CDR2 YFSETQ. V was clipped by 2 bases and J by 1 base; unmatched bases: 2. Clones were read by immunoSEQ multiplex PCR, and TCRdb kept only the in-frame ones, dropping some. The sample shows more than 200,000 clones, roughly 91% of them seen only once. This clonotype was sampled from a man under 40 in a cohort exposed to, infected with or recovered from COVID-19 (not recorded which). Sample: PBMCs or T cells enriched from blood (not recorded which). The chain is built from TRBV5-1 and TRBJ2-7; 11 bases line up with TRBD1. The CDR3 DNA reads TGCGCCAGCAGCTTCCGGGACAGGGGGTCCTACGAGCAGTACTTC. Protein: CASSFRDRGSYEQYF.